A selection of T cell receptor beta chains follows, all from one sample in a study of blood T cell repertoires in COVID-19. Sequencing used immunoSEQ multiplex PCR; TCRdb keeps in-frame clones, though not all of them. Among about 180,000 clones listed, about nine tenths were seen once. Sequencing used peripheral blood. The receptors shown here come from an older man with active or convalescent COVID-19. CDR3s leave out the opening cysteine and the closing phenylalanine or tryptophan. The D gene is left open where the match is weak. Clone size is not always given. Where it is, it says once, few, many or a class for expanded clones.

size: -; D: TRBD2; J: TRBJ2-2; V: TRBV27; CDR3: ASRGLAGDWSTGELF
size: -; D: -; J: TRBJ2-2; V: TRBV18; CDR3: ASSLRQKTTDTGELF
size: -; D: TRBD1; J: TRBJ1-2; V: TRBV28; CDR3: ASSKQQGKGGYT
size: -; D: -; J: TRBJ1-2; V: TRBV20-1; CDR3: SAANYGYT
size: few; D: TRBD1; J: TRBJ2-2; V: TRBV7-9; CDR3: ASSTWDSQNTGELF
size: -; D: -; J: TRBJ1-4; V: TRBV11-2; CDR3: ASRRGGLKEKLF
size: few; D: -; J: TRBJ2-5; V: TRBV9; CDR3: ASSPQGLETQY
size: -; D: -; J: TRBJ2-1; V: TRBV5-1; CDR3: ASSPQQGLTYNEQF
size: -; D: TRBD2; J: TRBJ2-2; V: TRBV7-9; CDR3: ASSLVGRVTGELF
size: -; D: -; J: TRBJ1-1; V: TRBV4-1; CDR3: ASSQAPRVSEAF
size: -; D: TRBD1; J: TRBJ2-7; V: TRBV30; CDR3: AYKTGPSYEQY
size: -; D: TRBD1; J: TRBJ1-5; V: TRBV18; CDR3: ASSRSTGGGNQPQH
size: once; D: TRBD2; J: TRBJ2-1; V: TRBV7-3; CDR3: ASSARGSGRSGEQF
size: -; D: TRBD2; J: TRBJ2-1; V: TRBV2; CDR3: ASMRSSGHYNEQF
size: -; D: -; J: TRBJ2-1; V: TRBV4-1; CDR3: ASSPGTNSQDEQF
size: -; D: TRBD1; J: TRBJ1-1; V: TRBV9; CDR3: ASSVGPGGVTEAF
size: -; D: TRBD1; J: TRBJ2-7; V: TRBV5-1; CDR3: ASSRGQAPYEQY
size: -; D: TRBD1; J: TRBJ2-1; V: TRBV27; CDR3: ASSPAGTGGWNEQF
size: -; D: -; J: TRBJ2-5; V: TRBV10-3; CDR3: AISGVGDLQETQY
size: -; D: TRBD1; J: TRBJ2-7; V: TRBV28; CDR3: ASGGFRDRDGEQY
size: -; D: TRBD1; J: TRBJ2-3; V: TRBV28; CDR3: ASRTGSRDTQY
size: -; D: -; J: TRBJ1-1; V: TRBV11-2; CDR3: ASSRGRSRGNTEAF
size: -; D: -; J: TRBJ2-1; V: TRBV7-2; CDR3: ASSTQDAANEQF
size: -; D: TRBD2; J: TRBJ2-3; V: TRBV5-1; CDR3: ASSSLGSGGADTQY
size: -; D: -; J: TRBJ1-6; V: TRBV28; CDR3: ASSFNRQAPSPLH
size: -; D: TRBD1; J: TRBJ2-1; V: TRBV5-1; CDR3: ASSGTGGTYNEQF
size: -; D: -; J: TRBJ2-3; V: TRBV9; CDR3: ASSTAHLEGADTQY
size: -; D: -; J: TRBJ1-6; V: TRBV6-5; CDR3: ASRNPGPGMESLH
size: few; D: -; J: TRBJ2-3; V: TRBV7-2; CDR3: ASSLARSTDTQY
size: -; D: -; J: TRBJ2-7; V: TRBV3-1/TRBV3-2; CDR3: ASSQDYYYEQY
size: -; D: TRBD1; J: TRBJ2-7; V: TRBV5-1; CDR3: ASSHAGTGSYEQY
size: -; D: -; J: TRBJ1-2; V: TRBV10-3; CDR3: AISEQLYGYT